This is a list of T cell receptor beta chains from one sample in a study of cytomegalovirus exposure and HLA in healthy donors. Profiled with immunoSEQ multiplex PCR; TCRdb holds only in-frame clones, not every one. The table records some 140,000 clones, 55% to 80% of them present only once. The sequencing input was PBMCs. The receptors derive from a woman aged 40-49 years in good health and CMV-seronegative. Both conserved end residues are part of each CDR3. D genes are given only for firm matches. Some rows mark clone size as missing; the rest say once, few, many or name a class of expanded clone.

V: TRBV6-1; J: TRBJ1-5; D: -; size: -; DNA: TGTGCCAGCAGTGAATTTACAGTTAATCAGCCCCAGCATTTT; CDR3: CASSEFTVNQPQHF
V: TRBV4-2; J: TRBJ2-1; D: TRBD2; size: -; DNA: TGTGCCAGCAGCCAAGTTCTTCCCTTAGCGGGGGGTATCGATGAGCAGTTCTTC; CDR3: CASSQVLPLAGGIDEQFF
V: TRBV6-1; J: TRBJ1-3; D: -; size: -; DNA: TGTGCCAGCAGTGAAGGGCCGATCACCTCTGGAAACACCATATATTTT; CDR3: CASSEGPITSGNTIYF
V: TRBV27; J: TRBJ2-5; D: -; size: -; DNA: TGTGCCAGCAGTTTATCGGAAAGTTGGGCCAGGCAAGAGACCCAGTACTTC; CDR3: CASSLSESWARQETQYF
V: TRBV7-8; J: TRBJ1-3; D: TRBD1; size: once; DNA: TGTGCCAGCAGCTTAGGACAGGGGTTTGGAAACACCATATATTTT; CDR3: CASSLGQGFGNTIYF
V: TRBV5-4; J: TRBJ1-3; D: TRBD1; size: -; DNA: TGTGCCAGCAGTCGCGGACAGGGTAATGGAAACACCATATATTTT; CDR3: CASSRGQGNGNTIYF
V: TRBV5-8; J: TRBJ2-3; D: -; size: -; DNA: TGTGCCAGCAGCTTGATGAGGAGCACAGATACGCAGTATTTT; CDR3: CASSLMRSTDTQYF
V: TRBV5-1; J: TRBJ2-1; D: -; size: -; DNA: TGCGCCAGCAGCTTGATGGACCTGAAGAGGGATGAGCAGTTCTTC; CDR3: CASSLMDLKRDEQFF
V: TRBV25-1; J: TRBJ1-5; D: -; size: -; DNA: TGTGCCAGCAGTGCTAGAACCTGGTATAGCAATCAGCCCCAGCATTTT; CDR3: CASSARTWYSNQPQHF
V: TRBV4-1; J: TRBJ1-4; D: -; size: few; DNA: TGCGCCAGCAGCCAAGTGGGTTCCCCAGGGGAAAAACTGTTTTTT; CDR3: CASSQVGSPGEKLFF
V: TRBV5-6; J: TRBJ1-1; D: -; size: -; DNA: TGTGCCAGCAGCTCCCCGAGGAACACTGAAGCTTTCTTT; CDR3: CASSSPRNTEAFF
V: TRBV7-9; J: TRBJ1-1; D: -; size: once; DNA: TGTGCCAGCAGCTTTAGACAGGTGCAAGCTTTCTTT; CDR3: CASSFRQVQAFF
V: TRBV4-1; J: TRBJ2-2; D: TRBD1; size: once; DNA: TGCGCCAGCAGCCAGTTAAGACAGGGGTCGGGCACCGGGGAGCTGTTTTTT; CDR3: CASSQLRQGSGTGELFF
V: TRBV7-9; J: TRBJ2-6; D: -; size: -; DNA: TGTGCCAGCGGGCCTACCGGAGGGCTTGGGGCCAACGTCCTGACTTTC; CDR3: CASGPTGGLGANVLTF
V: TRBV11-1; J: TRBJ1-1; D: -; size: -; DNA: TGTGCCAGCAGCTCGCTCGGGGGGGGCGCGGGTACTGAAGCTCTCTTT; CDR3: CASSSLGGGAGTEALF
V: TRBV28; J: TRBJ1-2; D: -; size: -; DNA: TGTGCCAGCAGTCTGGGCGGGCAGAACTATGGCTACACCTTC; CDR3: CASSLGGQNYGYTF
V: TRBV19; J: TRBJ2-6; D: -; size: -; DNA: TGTGCCAGTAGTGAGGTCAACTCTGGGGCCAACGTCCTGACTTTC; CDR3: CASSEVNSGANVLTF
V: TRBV7-7; J: TRBJ2-5; D: TRBD1; size: few; DNA: TGTGCTAGCAGCCGCAGGGGGCAAGAGACCCAGTACTTC; CDR3: CASSRRGQETQYF
V: TRBV4-1; J: TRBJ2-5; D: TRBD2; size: -; DNA: TGCGCCAGCAGTCGGACTAGCCCTTTAGTTCAAGAGACCCAGTACTTC; CDR3: CASSRTSPLVQETQYF
V: TRBV13; J: TRBJ1-3; D: -; size: -; DNA: TGTGCCAGCAGCCCCCCGGGAAGCTTAAACACCATATATTTT; CDR3: CASSPPGSLNTIYF
V: TRBV6-1; J: TRBJ2-5; D: -; size: -; DNA: TGTGCCAGCAGTGCACAGGGACAAGAGACCCAGTACTTC; CDR3: CASSAQGQETQYF
V: TRBV2; J: TRBJ2-5; D: TRBD2; size: -; DNA: TGTGCCAGCCTCGGACTAGCGGTAGAGACCCAGTACTTC; CDR3: CASLGLAVETQYF
V: TRBV7-2; J: TRBJ2-7; D: TRBD2; size: -; DNA: TGTGCCAGCAGCTCTGGACTAGCCACCACTCGGCAGTACTTC; CDR3: CASSSGLATTRQYF
V: TRBV5-4; J: TRBJ2-5; D: -; size: -; DNA: TGTGCCAGCAGCTTTGACGGGGGTGAGACCCAGTACTTC; CDR3: CASSFDGGETQYF
V: TRBV2; J: TRBJ1-6; D: -; size: -; DNA: TGTGCCAGCATCGACTTGGCTAAACGGGGTAATTCACCCCTCCACTTT; CDR3: CASIDLAKRGNSPLHF
V: TRBV15; J: TRBJ2-3; D: TRBD2; size: -; DNA: TGTGCCACCAGGGAAATGGGGCGGGGGGCAAGGACAGATACGCAGTATTTT; CDR3: CATREMGRGARTDTQYF
V: TRBV9; J: TRBJ1-4; D: -; size: few; DNA: TGTGCCAGCAGCGTAGGGCCAGCAACTAATGAAAAACTGTTTTTT; CDR3: CASSVGPATNEKLFF
V: TRBV5-4; J: TRBJ1-4; D: -; size: -; DNA: TGTGCCAGCAGCCCCTCCGGGAGAGGGACGAATGAAAAACTGTTTTTT; CDR3: CASSPSGRGTNEKLFF
V: TRBV5-6; J: TRBJ2-3; D: TRBD2; size: -; DNA: TGTGCCAGCACCCAGGACGGGGGGGTCGTTGCCCACACAGATACGCAGTATTTT; CDR3: CASTQDGGVVAHTDTQYF
V: TRBV28; J: TRBJ2-7; D: TRBD1; size: -; DNA: TGTGCCAGCAGTTTACATAGGACAGGGACCAACGAGCAGTACTTC; CDR3: CASSLHRTGTNEQYF